The clone carrying this T cell receptor (beta chain) was counted only a few times. A single record per CDR3 protein comes from TCRdb applying MiXCR to the 5' RACE reads. The table records hundreds of thousands of distinct CDR3 sequences, roughly 26% of them present only once. The data belong to a study of identical twins. Germline CDR1 is SQVTM and CDR2 is ANQGSEA. V shed 2 bases and J shed 4 bases, with 10 bases lying between them. The length of the CDR3 is 13 residues. These data also formed part of another study, on T cells expressing NK-cell markers.

The specimen sequenced was CD4+ T cells sorted from blood. The V call is TRBV29-1, the J call TRBJ2-3; tentative D call: TRBD1 (5 bases). The TCR was taken from a woman between 18 and 29 years old in good health. In DNA, the CDR3 is TGCAGCGTTGAATCCAGGGTGTCAGATACGCAGTATTTT. It codes for CSVESRVSDTQYF.